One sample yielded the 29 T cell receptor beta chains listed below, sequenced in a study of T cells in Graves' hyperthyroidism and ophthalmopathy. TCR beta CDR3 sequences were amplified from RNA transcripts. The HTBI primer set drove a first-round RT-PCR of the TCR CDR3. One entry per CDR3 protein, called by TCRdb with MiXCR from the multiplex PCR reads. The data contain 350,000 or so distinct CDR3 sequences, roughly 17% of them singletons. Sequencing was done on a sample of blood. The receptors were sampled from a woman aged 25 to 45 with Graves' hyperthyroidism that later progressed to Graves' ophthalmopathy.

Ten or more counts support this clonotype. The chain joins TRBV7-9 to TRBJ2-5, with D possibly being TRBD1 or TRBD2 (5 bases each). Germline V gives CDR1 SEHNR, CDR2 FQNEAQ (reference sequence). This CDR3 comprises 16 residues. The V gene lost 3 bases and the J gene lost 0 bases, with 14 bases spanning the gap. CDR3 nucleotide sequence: TGTGCCAGCAGCTTGTTTACCGGGGCGGACCAAGAGACCCAGTACTTC. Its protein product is CASSLFTGADQETQYF.

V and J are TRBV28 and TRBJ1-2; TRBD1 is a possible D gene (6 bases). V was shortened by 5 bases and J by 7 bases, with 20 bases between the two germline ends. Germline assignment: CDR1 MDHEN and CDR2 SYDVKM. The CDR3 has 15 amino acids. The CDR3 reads CASSESWGGSSGYTF. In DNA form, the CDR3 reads TGTGCCAGCAGTGAATCATGGGGGGGCTCATCTGGCTACACCTTC.

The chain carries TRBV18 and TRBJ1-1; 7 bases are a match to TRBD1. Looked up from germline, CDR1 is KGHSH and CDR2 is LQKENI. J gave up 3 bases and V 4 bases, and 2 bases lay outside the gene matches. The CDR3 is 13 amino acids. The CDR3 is CASSQGADTEAFF. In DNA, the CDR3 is TGTGCCAGCTCACAGGGGGCCGACACTGAAGCTTTCTTT.

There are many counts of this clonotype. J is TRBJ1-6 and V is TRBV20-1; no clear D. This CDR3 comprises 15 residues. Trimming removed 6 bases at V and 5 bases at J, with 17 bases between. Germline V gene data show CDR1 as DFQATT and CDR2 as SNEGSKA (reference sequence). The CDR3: CSAYEPYLNNSPLHF. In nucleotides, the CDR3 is TGCAGTGCCTACGAACCCTATCTGAATAATTCACCCCTCCACTTT.

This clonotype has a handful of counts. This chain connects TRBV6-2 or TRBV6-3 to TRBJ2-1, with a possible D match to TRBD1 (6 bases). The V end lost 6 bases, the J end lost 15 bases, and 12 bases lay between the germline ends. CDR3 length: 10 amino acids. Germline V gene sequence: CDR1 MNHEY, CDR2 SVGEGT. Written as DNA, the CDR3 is TGTGCCAGCAGCTCAGGGGCCCCGTTCTTC. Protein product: CASSSGAPFF.

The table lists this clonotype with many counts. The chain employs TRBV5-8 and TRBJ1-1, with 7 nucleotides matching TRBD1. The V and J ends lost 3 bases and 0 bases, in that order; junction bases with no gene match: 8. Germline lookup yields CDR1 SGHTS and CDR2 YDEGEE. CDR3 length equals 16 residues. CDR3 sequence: CASSSLGTAMNTEAFF. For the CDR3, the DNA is TGTGCCAGCAGCTCGCTAGGGACAGCCATGAACACTGAAGCTTTCTTT.

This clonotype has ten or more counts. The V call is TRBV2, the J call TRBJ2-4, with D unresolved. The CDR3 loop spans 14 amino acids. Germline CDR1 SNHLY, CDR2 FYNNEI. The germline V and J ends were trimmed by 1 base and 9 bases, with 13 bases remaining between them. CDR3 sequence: CASSEGGYFSIQYF. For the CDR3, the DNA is TGTGCCAGCAGTGAAGGGGGATACTTTAGCATTCAGTACTTC.

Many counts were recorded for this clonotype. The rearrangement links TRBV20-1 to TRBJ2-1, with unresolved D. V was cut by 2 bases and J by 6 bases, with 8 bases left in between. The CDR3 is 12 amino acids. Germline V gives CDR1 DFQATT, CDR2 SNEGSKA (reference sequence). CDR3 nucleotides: TGCAGTGCTAGACAGGCTTTCAATGAGCAGTTCTTC. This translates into CSARQAFNEQFF.

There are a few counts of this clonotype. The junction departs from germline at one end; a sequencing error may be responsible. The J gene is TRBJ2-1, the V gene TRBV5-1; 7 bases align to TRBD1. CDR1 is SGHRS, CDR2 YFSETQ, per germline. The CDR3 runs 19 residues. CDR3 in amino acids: CASSAAGRGRASSYNEQFF. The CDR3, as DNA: TGTGCCAGCAGCGCCGCAGGAAGGGGGCGTGCATCCTCGTACAATGAGCAGTTCTTC.

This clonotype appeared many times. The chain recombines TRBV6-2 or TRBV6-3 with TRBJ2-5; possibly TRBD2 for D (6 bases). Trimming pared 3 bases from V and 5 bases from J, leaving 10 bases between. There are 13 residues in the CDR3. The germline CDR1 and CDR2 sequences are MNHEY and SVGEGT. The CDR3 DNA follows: TGTGCCAGCAGTTATAGCGGTCGGGAGACCCAGTACTTC. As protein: CASSYSGRETQYF.

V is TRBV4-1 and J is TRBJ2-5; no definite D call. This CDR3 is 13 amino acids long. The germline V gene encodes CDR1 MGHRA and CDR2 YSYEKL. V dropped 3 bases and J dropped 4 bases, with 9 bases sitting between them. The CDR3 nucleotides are TGCGCCAGCAGCCACCGGACGGGAGAGACCCAGTACTTC. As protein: CASSHRTGETQYF.

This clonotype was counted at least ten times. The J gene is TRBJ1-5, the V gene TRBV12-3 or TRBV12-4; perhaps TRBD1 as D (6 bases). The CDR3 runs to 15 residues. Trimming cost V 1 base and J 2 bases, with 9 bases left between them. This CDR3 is CASSLEGGGNQPQHF. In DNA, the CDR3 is TGTGCCAGCAGTTTAGAGGGGGGGGGCAATCAGCCCCAGCATTTT.

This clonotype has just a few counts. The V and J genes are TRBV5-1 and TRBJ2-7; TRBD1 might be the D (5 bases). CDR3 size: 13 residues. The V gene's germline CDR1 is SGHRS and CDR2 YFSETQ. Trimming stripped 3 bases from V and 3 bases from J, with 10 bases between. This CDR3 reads CASSWIQGYEQYF. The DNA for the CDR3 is TGCGCCAGCAGCTGGATCCAGGGCTACGAGCAGTACTTC.

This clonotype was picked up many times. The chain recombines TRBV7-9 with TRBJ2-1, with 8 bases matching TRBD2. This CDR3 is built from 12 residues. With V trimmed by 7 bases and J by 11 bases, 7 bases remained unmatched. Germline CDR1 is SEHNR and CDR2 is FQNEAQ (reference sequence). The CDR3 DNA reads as TGTGCCAGCACCTGGACTAGCACAAAGCAGTTCTTC. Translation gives CASTWTSTKQFF.

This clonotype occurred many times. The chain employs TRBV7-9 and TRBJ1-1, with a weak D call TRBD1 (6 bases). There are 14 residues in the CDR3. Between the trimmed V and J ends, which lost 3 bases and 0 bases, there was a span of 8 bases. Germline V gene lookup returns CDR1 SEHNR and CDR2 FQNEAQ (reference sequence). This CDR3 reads CASSLSGVNTEAFF. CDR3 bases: TGTGCCAGCAGCTTGTCAGGGGTGAACACTGAAGCTTTCTTT.

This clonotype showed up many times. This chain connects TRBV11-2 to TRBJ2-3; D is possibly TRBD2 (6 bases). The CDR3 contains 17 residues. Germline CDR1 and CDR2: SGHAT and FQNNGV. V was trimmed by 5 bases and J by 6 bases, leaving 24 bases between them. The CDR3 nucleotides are TGTGCCAGCAGCCGGACGCCGAGGGGCGGGGCAGGCGATACGCAGTATTTT. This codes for CASSRTPRGGAGDTQYF.

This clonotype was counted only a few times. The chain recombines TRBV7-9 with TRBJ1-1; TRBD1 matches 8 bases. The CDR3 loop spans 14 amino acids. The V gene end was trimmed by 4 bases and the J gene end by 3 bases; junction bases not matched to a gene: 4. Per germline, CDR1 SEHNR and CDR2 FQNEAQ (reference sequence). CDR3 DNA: TGTGCCAGCAGCTCCCGACAGGGGTACACTGAAGCTTTCTTT. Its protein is CASSSRQGYTEAFF.

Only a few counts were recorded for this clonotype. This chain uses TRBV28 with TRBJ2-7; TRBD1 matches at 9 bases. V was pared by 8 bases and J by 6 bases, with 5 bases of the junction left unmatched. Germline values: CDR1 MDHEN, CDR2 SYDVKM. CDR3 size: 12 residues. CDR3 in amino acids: CASEQGAGEQYF. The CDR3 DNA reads TGTGCCAGCGAACAGGGGGCTGGCGAGCAGTACTTC.

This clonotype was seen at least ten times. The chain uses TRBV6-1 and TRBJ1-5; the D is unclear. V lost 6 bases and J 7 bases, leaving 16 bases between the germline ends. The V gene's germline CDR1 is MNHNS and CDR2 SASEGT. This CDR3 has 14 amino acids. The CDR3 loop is CASSGTSDVQPQHF. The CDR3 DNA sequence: TGTGCCAGCAGCGGTACCTCGGACGTCCAGCCCCAGCATTTT.

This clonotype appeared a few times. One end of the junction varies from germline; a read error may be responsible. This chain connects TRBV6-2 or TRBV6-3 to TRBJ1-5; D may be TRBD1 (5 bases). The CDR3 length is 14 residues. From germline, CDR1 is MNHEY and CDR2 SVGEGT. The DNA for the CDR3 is TGTGCCAGCCGGGGGGGGATCCTCAATCAGCTCCAGCATTTT. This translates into CASRGGILNQLQHF.

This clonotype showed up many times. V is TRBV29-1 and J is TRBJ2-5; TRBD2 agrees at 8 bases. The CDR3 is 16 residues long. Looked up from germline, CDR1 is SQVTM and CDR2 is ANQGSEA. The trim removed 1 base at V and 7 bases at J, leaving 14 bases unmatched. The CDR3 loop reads CSVEGERAGDFRTQYF. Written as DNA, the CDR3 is TGCAGCGTTGAAGGGGAGCGAGCGGGGGACTTTCGGACCCAGTACTTC.

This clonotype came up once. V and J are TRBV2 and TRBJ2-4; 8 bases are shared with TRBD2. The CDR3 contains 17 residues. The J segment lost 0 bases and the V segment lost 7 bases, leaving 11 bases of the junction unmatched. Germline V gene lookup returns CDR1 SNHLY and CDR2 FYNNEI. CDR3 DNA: TGTGCCAGCACCCGAAGAACTAGCGGACTAGCCAAAAACATTCAGTACTTC. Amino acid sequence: CASTRRTSGLAKNIQYF.

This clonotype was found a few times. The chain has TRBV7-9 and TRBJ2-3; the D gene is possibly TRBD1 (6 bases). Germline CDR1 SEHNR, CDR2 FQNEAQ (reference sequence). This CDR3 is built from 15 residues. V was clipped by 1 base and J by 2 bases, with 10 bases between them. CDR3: CASSLGTALTDTQYF. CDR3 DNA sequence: TGTGCCAGCAGCTTAGGGACAGCTCTCACAGATACGCAGTATTTT.

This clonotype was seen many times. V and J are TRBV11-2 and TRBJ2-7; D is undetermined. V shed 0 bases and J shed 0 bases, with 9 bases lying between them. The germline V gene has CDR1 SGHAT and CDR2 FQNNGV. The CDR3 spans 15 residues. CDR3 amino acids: CASSLEGILSYEQYF. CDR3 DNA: TGTGCCAGCAGCTTAGAGGGGATCCTCTCCTACGAGCAGTACTTC.

The CDR3 DNA follows: TGCGCCAGCAGCTTAACGGGACAGATGTCCAATGAGCAGTTCTTC. This sequence encodes CASSLTGQMSNEQFF. V usage is TRBV5-1 and J usage is TRBJ2-1, with 7 bases that match TRBD1. CDR3 length: 15 amino acids. Per the germline V gene, CDR1 is SGHRS and CDR2 is YFSETQ. Trimming at V came to 2 bases and at J to 6 bases, leaving 8 bases not matched to a gene.

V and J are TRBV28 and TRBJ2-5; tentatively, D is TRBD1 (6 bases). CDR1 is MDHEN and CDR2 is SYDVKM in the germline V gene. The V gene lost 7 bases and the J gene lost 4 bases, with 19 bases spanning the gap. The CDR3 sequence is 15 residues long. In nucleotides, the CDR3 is TGTGCCAGCAATGATGGTACAGGGATTCGAGAGACCCAGTACTTC. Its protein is CASNDGTGIRETQYF.

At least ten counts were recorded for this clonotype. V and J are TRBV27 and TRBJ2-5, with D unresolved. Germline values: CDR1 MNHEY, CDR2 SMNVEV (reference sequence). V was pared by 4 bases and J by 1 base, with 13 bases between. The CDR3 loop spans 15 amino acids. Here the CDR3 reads CASSSISTSQETQYF. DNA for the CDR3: TGTGCCAGCAGTTCGATCTCGACAAGCCAAGAGACCCAGTACTTC.

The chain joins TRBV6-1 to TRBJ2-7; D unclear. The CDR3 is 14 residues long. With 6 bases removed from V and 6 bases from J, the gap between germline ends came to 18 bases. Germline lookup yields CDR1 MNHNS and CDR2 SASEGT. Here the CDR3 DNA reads TGTGCCAGCAGCCCACCAACCGATCCTCGCGAGCAGTACTTC. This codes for CASSPPTDPREQYF.

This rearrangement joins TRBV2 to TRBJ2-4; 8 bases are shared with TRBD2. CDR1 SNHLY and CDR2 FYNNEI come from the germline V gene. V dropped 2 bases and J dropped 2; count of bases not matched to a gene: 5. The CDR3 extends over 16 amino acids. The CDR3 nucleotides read TGTGCCAGCAGTGAACCGGGAGGGGGAACCAAAAACATTCAGTACTTC. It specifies CASSEPGGGTKNIQYF.